The 27 T cell receptor beta chains below were found in one sample sequenced in a study of T cells in Graves' hyperthyroidism and ophthalmopathy. Amplified TCR beta CDR3 regions derived from RNA transcripts. Primed by the HTBI set, a first-round RT-PCR was run on the TCR CDR3. TCRdb redid the calling of the multiplex PCR reads with MiXCR, one entry per CDR3 protein. The repertoire holds over 350,000 distinct CDR3 sequences, with approximately 15% as singletons. What was sequenced was blood. Receptors originate from a man younger than 35 with Graves' ophthalmopathy.

The V call is TRBV12-3 or TRBV12-4, the J call TRBJ2-7; a weak D match, TRBD2 (5 bases). V was cut by 4 bases and J by 2 bases, with 12 bases left in between. CDR3 size: 14 residues. CDR3 residues: CASSSPGYPYEQYF. The CDR3 DNA reads as TGTGCCAGCAGTTCCCCGGGATACCCCTACGAGCAGTACTTC.

This clonotype has a count of ten or more. J is TRBJ2-7 and V is TRBV10-2, with 8 positions matching TRBD1. Unmatched junction bases numbered 9, after V lost 6 bases and J lost 2 bases. This CDR3 has 15 residues. Germline CDR1 reads WSHSY; CDR2 reads SAAADI. The CDR3 coding sequence is TGCGCCAGCAGGGACCCCGGGACAGGTCCCTACGAGCAGTACTTC. It is translated as CASRDPGTGPYEQYF.

This clonotype has a count of ten or more. This chain connects TRBV6-1 to TRBJ2-1; 8 nucleotides match TRBD2. CDR1 and CDR2 (germline): MNHNS, SASEGT. V shed 11 bases, J shed 4 bases, and the junction held 16 bases outside the gene matches. This CDR3 spans 16 amino acids. In DNA form, the CDR3 reads TGTGCCTCTTCAGGCACGCGGGAGGTTAGATACAATGAGCAGTTCTTC. Translation: CASSGTREVRYNEQFF.

This clonotype was picked up many times. The chain employs TRBV5-1 and TRBJ2-7; D perhaps matches TRBD2 (7 bases). The CDR3 sequence is 13 residues long. CDR1 and CDR2 from the germline V gene are SGHRS and YFSETQ. The V end was cut by 0 bases, the J end by 6 bases, with 10 bases between. Written as DNA, the CDR3 is TGCGCCAGCAGCTTGGCAGGGGAGGGCGAGCAGTACTTC. As protein: CASSLAGEGEQYF.

The sample holds a few counts of this clonotype. The CDR3 protein is CASSIGPGSYSGNTIYF. DNA for the CDR3: TGTGCCAGTAGTATAGGCCCGGGCAGTTACTCTGGAAACACCATATATTTT. The V gene is TRBV19, the J gene TRBJ1-3; no firm D call. V shed 1 base and J shed 0 bases, with 13 bases lying between them. The CDR3 length is 17 residues. Germline V lookup: CDR1 LNHDA, CDR2 SQIVND (reference sequence). Filled out from reference TRBV19 and TRBJ1-3, the complete variable domain reads DGGITQSPKYLFRKEGQNVTLSCEQNLNHDAMYWYRQDPGQGLRLIYYSQIVNDFQKGDIAEGYSVSREKKESFPLTVTSAQKNPTAFYLCASSIGPGSYSGNTIYFGEGSWLTVV.

The sample holds many counts of this clonotype. The chain employs TRBV29-1 and TRBJ2-3, with D maybe TRBD2 (6 bases). There are 16 residues in the CDR3. CDR1 and CDR2 (germline): SQVTM, ANQGSEA. Trimming stripped 7 bases from V and 0 bases from J, with 20 bases between. The DNA for the CDR3 is TGCAGCGGGGAGGACGTGGGCTTGATTAGCACAGATACGCAGTATTTT. This sequence encodes CSGEDVGLISTDTQYF.

This clonotype has ten or more counts. The chain has TRBV20-1 and TRBJ2-2; the D gene is possibly TRBD1 (6 bases). Germline lookup yields CDR1 DFQATT and CDR2 SNEGSKA (reference sequence). CDR3 length: 13 residues. Trimming left V 6 bases short and J 3 bases short, with 11 bases between. The CDR3 reads CSATNRDTGELFF. As DNA, the CDR3 is TGCAGTGCCACTAACAGGGACACCGGGGAGCTGTTTTTT.

The chain links TRBV28 to TRBJ2-7, with D hard to call. Between the trimmed V and J ends, which lost 3 bases and 4 bases, there was a span of 10 bases. The CDR3 has 13 amino acids. Germline CDR1 MDHEN, CDR2 SYDVKM. The CDR3 sequence: CASSFGLDYEQYF. The CDR3 DNA reads as TGTGCCAGCAGTTTTGGGTTGGATTACGAGCAGTACTTC.

This clonotype was recorded many times. This chain connects TRBV10-2 to TRBJ2-3; D is uncertain. The germline gives CDR1 WSHSY, CDR2 SAAADI. The ends were cut back, 7 bases at V and 3 bases at J, with 14 bases in the middle. The CDR3 has 14 amino acids. The CDR3 loop is CASTRGAITDTQYF. The CDR3 DNA reads as TGCGCCAGCACCAGAGGAGCTATAACAGATACGCAGTATTTT.

The chain has TRBV6-1 and TRBJ2-3, with a weak D call TRBD2 (6 bases). From germline, CDR1 is MNHNS and CDR2 SASEGT. The CDR3 loop spans 14 amino acids. Trimming removed 5 bases at V and 3 bases at J, with 12 bases between. The CDR3 protein is CASSRPGLTDTQYF. The CDR3 nucleotides read TGTGCCAGCAGTCGCCCCGGACTAACAGATACGCAGTATTTT.

This clonotype was seen many times. The chain carries TRBV3-1 and TRBJ2-3; no reliable D call. The CDR3 consists of 15 residues. Trimming took off 1 base at V and 1 base at J, with 9 bases between the two ends. Germline V gene lookup returns CDR1 LGHDT and CDR2 YNNKEL (reference sequence). CDR3 sequence reads: CASSQALRGTDTQYF. As DNA, the CDR3 is TGTGCCAGCAGCCAAGCACTACGGGGCACAGATACGCAGTATTTT.

Only a few counts were recorded for this clonotype. CDR3 sequence reads: CASSAGTANEKLFF. For the CDR3, the DNA is TGCGCCAGCAGTGCCGGGACGGCTAATGAAAAACTGTTTTTT. The chain joins TRBV10-1 to TRBJ1-4; D perhaps matches TRBD1 (5 bases). Trimming took 4 bases from V and 3 from J, leaving 9 bases between them. The V gene's germline CDR1 is WNHNN and CDR2 SYGVQD (reference sequence). The CDR3 extends over 14 amino acids.

This clonotype came up many times. The rearrangement joins TRBV5-8 to TRBJ2-3; D call uncertain. V was pared by 0 bases and J by 1 base, with 9 bases between. Germline V CDR1 and CDR2: SGHTS, YDEGEE. This CDR3 has 15 residues. The CDR3 coding sequence is TGTGCCAGCAGCTTGGTTGCTTTTGGCACAGATACGCAGTATTTT. Translated: CASSLVAFGTDTQYF.

This clonotype has only a few counts. A much larger clone lies one base from this, so it may be a read error. The chain joins TRBV20-1 to TRBJ2-7, with a weak D call TRBD1 (6 bases). The germline V gene encodes CDR1 DFQATT and CDR2 SNEGSKA (reference sequence). CDR3 length equals 13 residues. The chain's CDR3 is CSARRQASYVQYF. The CDR3 nucleotides are TGCAGTGCTAGGAGACAGGCGTCCTACGTGCAGTACTTC.

This clonotype was seen at least ten times. The genes are TRBV12-3 or TRBV12-4 and TRBJ2-3; unclear D gene. This CDR3 has 14 amino acids. V was shortened by 5 bases and J by 8 bases, with 17 bases between the two germline ends. Here the CDR3 reads CASSKEDVSGTQYF. As DNA, the CDR3 is TGTGCCAGCAGTAAAGAGGATGTCTCTGGTACGCAGTATTTT.

This clonotype came up many times. J is TRBJ2-7 and V is TRBV7-2; the D is unclear. Trimming removed 4 bases from V and 3 bases from J, with 7 bases in between. CDR3 length: 12 residues. From germline, CDR1 is SGHTA and CDR2 FQGNSA. The CDR3 here is CASSSSNYEQYF. CDR3 nucleotides: TGTGCCAGCAGCTCCTCAAACTACGAGCAGTACTTC.

This clonotype was seen a handful of times. This chain joins TRBV12-3 or TRBV12-4 and TRBJ2-1; D may be TRBD1 (6 bases). V was clipped by 6 bases and J by 4 bases, with 7 bases between them. This CDR3 region has 12 residues. This CDR3 is CASRGGYNEQFF. For the CDR3, the DNA is TGTGCCAGCAGAGGGGGTTACAATGAGCAGTTCTTC.

This clonotype has a count of ten or more. The CDR3 DNA reads as TGTGCCAGCAGCTTGTTTAATGACCCCACAGATACGCAGTATTTT. It translates to CASSLFNDPTDTQYF. This chain uses TRBV11-2 with TRBJ2-3; D uncertain. There are 15 residues in the CDR3. V gave up 3 bases and J gave up 2 bases, with 12 bases separating them. Germline lookup yields CDR1 SGHAT and CDR2 FQNNGV. Looking up the rest from reference TRBV11-2 and TRBJ2-3 gives the full variable domain: EAGVAQSPRYKIIEKRQSVAFWCNPISGHATLYWYQQILGQGPKLLIQFQNNGVVDDSQLPKDRFSAERLKGVDSTLKIQPAKLEDSAVYLCASSLFNDPTDTQYFGPGTRLTVL.

This rearrangement joins TRBV4-1 to TRBJ1-4; D not certain. V gave up 0 bases and J gave up 8 bases, with 10 bases separating them. The CDR3 contains 14 residues. Looked up from germline, CDR1 is MGHRA and CDR2 is YSYEKL. The CDR3 is CASSQEMVGEKLFF. In DNA form, the CDR3 reads TGCGCCAGCAGCCAAGAAATGGTGGGGGAAAAACTGTTTTTT.

The genes are TRBV24-1 and TRBJ2-2; 10 bases are shared with TRBD1. V dropped 4 bases and J dropped 4; count of bases not matched to a gene: 8. The CDR3 totals 17 residues. Germline lookup yields CDR1 KGHDR and CDR2 SFDVKD. CDR3 in amino acids: CATSDPGTGDGTGELFF. CDR3 DNA: TGTGCCACCAGTGACCCCGGGACAGGGGACGGCACCGGGGAGCTGTTTTTT.

There are many counts of this clonotype. This chain joins TRBV7-8 and TRBJ1-5, with D unresolved. The CDR3 is 15 amino acids. With 1 base removed from V and 9 bases from J, the gap between germline ends came to 16 bases. Germline lookup yields CDR1 SGHVS and CDR2 FQNEAQ. CDR3 DNA: TGTGCCAGCAGCTTAGAGCGGCTACCTGGGCGGCCCCAGCATTTT. Translated: CASSLERLPGRPQHF.

This clonotype was seen ten or more times. This chain uses TRBV2 with TRBJ2-7; 11 bases match TRBD2. Germline V CDR1 and CDR2: SNHLY, FYNNEI. The CDR3 runs 15 residues. After removal of 6 bases from V and 5 bases from J, the junction contained 9 bases not matched to a gene. This CDR3 reads CASRPTSGAVHEQYF. The CDR3 DNA reads as TGTGCCAGCAGGCCGACTAGCGGGGCCGTCCACGAGCAGTACTTC.

V is TRBV6-1 and J is TRBJ1-5; 7 nucleotides agree with TRBD1. The V gene's germline CDR1 is MNHNS and CDR2 SASEGT. CDR3 length: 13 amino acids. Germline trimming cut 6 bases from V and 7 bases from J; bases unmatched to any gene: 6. CDR3 in amino acids: CASRTGQGQPQHF. The CDR3 coding sequence is TGTGCCAGCAGGACAGGGCAAGGACAGCCCCAGCATTTT.

This clonotype was detected only once. The chain carries TRBV15 and TRBJ1-5; D remains unclear. This CDR3 comprises 18 residues. Trimming cost V 1 base and J 3 bases, with 19 bases left between them. The V gene's germline CDR1 is LNHNV and CDR2 YYDKDF (reference sequence). The CDR3 bases are TGTGCCACCAGCAGAGCCTTACAAGGGCAAACCCTCAATCAGCCCCAGCATTTT. Encoded protein: CATSRALQGQTLNQPQHF. The entire variable domain, with the rest obtained from reference TRBV15 and TRBJ1-5, is as follows: DAMVIQNPRYQVTQFGKPVTLSCSQTLNHNVMYWYQQKSSQAPKLLFHYYDKDFNNEADTPDNFQSRRPNTSFCFLDIRSPGLGDTAMYLCATSRALQGQTLNQPQHFGDGTRLSIL.

The table lists this clonotype with a few counts. The chain joins TRBV19 to TRBJ2-1; D is ambiguous. The CDR3 totals 13 residues. Trimming removed 0 bases at V and 8 bases at J, with 8 bases between. Looked up from germline, CDR1 is LNHDA and CDR2 is SQIVND (reference sequence). The CDR3 nucleotides are TGTGCCAGTAGTATAGATCAGTACTATGAGCAGTTCTTC. Residues: CASSIDQYYEQFF.

This clonotype was detected only a few times. This sequence joins TRBV4-1 and TRBJ2-1; 8 bases map to TRBD2. Per the germline V gene, CDR1 is MGHRA and CDR2 is YSYEKL. The CDR3 runs 16 residues. J was trimmed by 1 base and V by 1 base; bases with no gene match: 3. The CDR3 DNA reads TGCGCCAGCAGCCAAGGAGCGGGAGATTCCTACAATGAGCAGTTCTTC. It yields the protein CASSQGAGDSYNEQFF.

In this sample, this clonotype turned up many times. The gene calls are TRBV27 and TRBJ2-1; 8 positions match TRBD2. CDR1 is MNHEY, CDR2 SMNVEV, per germline (reference sequence). The CDR3 spans 16 residues. V trimming: 6 bases; J trimming: 2 bases; junction bases outside the gene matches: 9. The chain's CDR3 is CASSLFSGATYNEQFF. The DNA of the CDR3 is TGTGCCAGCAGCCTTTTTAGCGGGGCTACCTACAATGAGCAGTTCTTC.